These 20 T cell receptor beta chains originate from one sample sequenced in a study of T cells in Graves' hyperthyroidism and ophthalmopathy. Amplified regions were TCR beta CDR3 sequences from RNA transcripts. First-round RT-PCR targeting the TCR CDR3 was performed with the HTBI primer set. TCRdb called the multiplex PCR reads again in MiXCR, with one record for every CDR3 protein. The profile shows 300,000 to 400,000 distinct CDR3 sequences, over 11% of them singletons. Input material: blood. The receptors were gathered from a woman in her twenties or thirties with Graves' hyperthyroidism.

Comments on this clonotype: A clone one base away is much larger, so this may be a read error. The chain carries TRBV27 and TRBJ2-2, with D maybe TRBD1 (6 bases). The V gene's germline CDR1 is MNHEY and CDR2 SMNVEV (reference sequence). Trimming removed 7 bases at V and 8 bases at J, with 17 bases between. The CDR3 covers 14 residues. This CDR3 reads CASNLTQGAGELFF. The DNA for the CDR3 is TGTGCCAGCAACCTAACACAGGGCGCGGGGGAGCTGTTTTTT.

This clonotype was found many times. The chain links TRBV7-2 to TRBJ2-3, with 13 bases matching TRBD2. V lost 4 bases and J lost 8; bases outside the gene matches: 12. The CDR3 runs 17 residues. Germline CDR1 is SGHTA and CDR2 is FQGNSA. CDR3 in amino acids: CASSSYGLAGVWGTQYF. CDR3 DNA sequence: TGTGCCAGCAGCTCCTACGGACTAGCGGGAGTGTGGGGTACGCAGTATTTT.

The sample holds a few counts of this clonotype. The CDR3 region has the DNA TGTGCCTGGATGCGGCAGTCCTATAATTCACCCCTCCACTTT. The encoded protein is CAWMRQSYNSPLHF. V is TRBV30 and J is TRBJ1-6; D gene unclear. The CDR3 sequence is 14 residues long. The germline V gene has CDR1 GTSNPN and CDR2 SVGIG (reference sequence). V lost 4 bases, J lost 1 base, and 8 bases lay in between.

This clonotype was seen many times. The rearrangement uses TRBV7-8 and TRBJ1-1; no clear D gene. CDR3 length: 13 amino acids. V dropped 8 bases and J dropped 2 bases, with 12 bases sitting between them. Germline CDR1 and CDR2: SGHVS and FQNEAQ. CDR3 DNA sequence: TGTGCCAGCGCATTGGACTCAAACACTGAAGCTTTCTTT. Encoded protein: CASALDSNTEAFF. Using reference TRBV7-8 and TRBJ1-1 for the parts outside the CDR3, the full variable domain is GAGVSQSPRYKVAKRGQDVALRCDPISGHVSLFWYQQALGQGPEFLTYFQNEAQLDKSGLPSDRFFAERPEGSVSTLKIQRTQQEDSAVYLCASALDSNTEAFFGQGTRLTVV.

This clonotype was counted many times. The rearrangement links TRBV29-1 to TRBJ2-2, with 7 bases lining up with TRBD1. The trim removed 6 bases at V and 8 bases at J, leaving 12 bases unmatched. Germline CDR1 and CDR2: SQVTM and ANQGSEA. The CDR3 consists of 14 residues. The DNA for the CDR3 is TGCAGCGTCGCCATACAGGGGAATAGGGGGGAGCTGTTTTTT. As protein: CSVAIQGNRGELFF.

At least ten counts were recorded for this clonotype. This chain uses TRBV24-1 with TRBJ2-5; maybe TRBD1 (6 bases). The CDR3 loop spans 16 amino acids. The V gene's germline CDR1 is KGHDR and CDR2 SFDVKD. V was clipped by 4 bases and J by 5 bases, with 19 bases between them. The CDR3 reads CATSDTPAGVKETQYF. CDR3 nucleotides: TGTGCCACCAGTGACACCCCCGCAGGGGTGAAGGAGACCCAGTACTTC.

The rearrangement joins TRBV7-2 to TRBJ2-2; D gene ambiguous. The germline CDR1 and CDR2 sequences are SGHTA and FQGNSA. This CDR3 is 14 amino acids long. V lost 5 bases to trimming and J lost 6 bases, with 13 bases between them. CDR3 amino acids: CASSLPSLPGELFF. CDR3 nucleotide sequence: TGTGCCAGCAGCCTCCCATCTCTGCCCGGGGAGCTGTTTTTT.

This clonotype was observed at least ten times. The V and J genes are TRBV6-2 or TRBV6-3 and TRBJ2-7, with TRBD1 as a possible D gene (6 bases). CDR3 length: 13 residues. The germline V gene has CDR1 MNHEY and CDR2 SVGEGT. Trimming cost V 2 bases and J 4 bases, with 9 bases left between them. This CDR3 reads CASSYGQRYEQYF. The DNA of the CDR3 is TGTGCCAGCAGTTACGGACAGCGGTACGAGCAGTACTTC.

This clonotype has at least ten counts. This chain connects TRBV28 to TRBJ1-6; D is uncertain. This CDR3 comprises 13 residues. Trimming shortened V by 6 bases and J by 14 bases, and 17 bases separated the two germline ends. Germline lookup yields CDR1 MDHEN and CDR2 SYDVKM. The CDR3 region has the DNA TGTGCCAGCAGCCTACCCCCCGGGCTCACCCTCCACTTT. Protein: CASSLPPGLTLHF.

This clonotype came up many times. The chain recombines TRBV12-3 or TRBV12-4 with TRBJ2-6; D gene uncertain. Trimming removed 7 bases from V and 0 bases from J, with 10 bases in between. The CDR3 is made up of 15 amino acids. CDR3 sequence reads: CASTEQTSGANVLTF. The CDR3 nucleotides read TGTGCCAGCACAGAACAGACCTCTGGGGCCAACGTCCTGACTTTC.

This clonotype was seen repeatedly, ten times or more. The V and J genes are TRBV19 and TRBJ2-3, with D unresolved. CDR1 is LNHDA and CDR2 is SQIVND in the germline V gene (reference sequence). The CDR3 is 12 amino acids. Deletions cut 5 bases from V and 4 bases from J, with 7 bases between. The CDR3 spells CASSEGSDTQYF. The CDR3 nucleotides read TGTGCCAGTAGTGAAGGCTCAGATACGCAGTATTTT.

The V and J genes are TRBV19 and TRBJ1-1, with D possibly TRBD1 on 5 matching bases. Trimming cost V 6 bases and J 1 base, with 12 bases left between them. This CDR3 contains 14 residues. Per germline, CDR1 LNHDA and CDR2 SQIVND (reference sequence). CDR3 region: CASRGGERNTEAFF. DNA for the CDR3: TGTGCCAGTAGGGGAGGGGAGAGGAACACTGAAGCTTTCTTT.

This clonotype appeared a few times. V and J are TRBV11-2 and TRBJ2-1; D gene ambiguous. The CDR3 extends over 12 amino acids. Looked up from germline, CDR1 is SGHAT and CDR2 is FQNNGV. The V end was cut by 3 bases, the J end by 7 bases, with 7 bases between. The CDR3 protein is CASSFMRNEQFF. For the CDR3, the DNA is TGTGCCAGCAGCTTTATGAGGAATGAGCAGTTCTTC. Drawing the rest from reference TRBV11-2 and TRBJ2-1, the complete variable domain is EAGVAQSPRYKIIEKRQSVAFWCNPISGHATLYWYQQILGQGPKLLIQFQNNGVVDDSQLPKDRFSAERLKGVDSTLKIQPAKLEDSAVYLCASSFMRNEQFFGPGTRLTVL.

The chain uses TRBV20-1 and TRBJ2-6; TRBD1 might be the D (6 bases). The ends were cut back, 4 bases at V and 4 bases at J, with 8 bases in the middle. The germline gives CDR1 DFQATT, CDR2 SNEGSKA (reference sequence). This CDR3 region has 13 residues. CDR3 in DNA: TGCAGTGCTAAGGGGGTAGGGGCCAACGTCCTGACTTTC. Protein sequence: CSAKGVGANVLTF.

There are many counts of this clonotype. The chain carries TRBV2 and TRBJ1-2; TRBD1 matches at 7 bases. This CDR3 has 13 amino acids. The J segment lost 0 bases and the V segment lost 8 bases, leaving 3 bases of the junction unmatched. CDR1 is SNHLY and CDR2 is FYNNEI in the germline V gene. CDR3 DNA: TGTGCCAGCCGGGACAGTTCTAACTATGGCTACACCTTC. Encoded protein: CASRDSSNYGYTF.

This clonotype was seen repeatedly, ten times or more. The chain uses TRBV28 and TRBJ2-1; TRBD2 matches 8 bases. J gave up 7 bases and V 2 bases, and 4 bases lay outside the gene matches. Germline V gene data show CDR1 as MDHEN and CDR2 as SYDVKM. The CDR3 covers 14 residues. As DNA, the CDR3 is TGTGCCAGCAGTTTAGGCGGGAGGAAGAATGAGCAGTTCTTC. Its protein is CASSLGGRKNEQFF.

This clonotype has at least ten counts. The chain combines TRBV20-1 with TRBJ2-7; D possibly corresponds to TRBD1 (5 bases). Trimming took off 0 bases at V and 2 bases at J, with 11 bases between the two ends. In germline, CDR1 is DFQATT, CDR2 SNEGSKA (reference sequence). CDR3 length equals 14 residues. The CDR3 DNA is TGCAGTGCTAGAGATCCTCAGGGCCCCTACGAGCAGTACTTC. The encoded protein is CSARDPQGPYEQYF.

This clonotype was seen once. This may come from a read error, since a much larger clone is one base off. V is TRBV2 and J is TRBJ2-1; tentative D call: TRBD1 (7 bases). Germline CDR1 SNHLY, CDR2 FYNNEI. The CDR3 runs 16 residues. The CDR3: CGSSEVGGTAYNEQFF. The CDR3 coding sequence is TGTGGCAGCAGTGAGGTAGGGGGGACAGCCTACAATGAGCAGTTCTTC.

The chain uses TRBV5-1 and TRBJ2-1, with TRBD1 matching 7 bases. The CDR3 is made up of 15 amino acids. The germline V gene has CDR1 SGHRS and CDR2 YFSETQ. J was trimmed by 6 bases and V by 1 base; bases with no gene match: 7. The CDR3 loop reads CASSLSGQVTNEQFF. The CDR3 DNA sequence: TGCGCCAGCAGCTTGTCCGGACAGGTGACCAATGAGCAGTTCTTC.

Ten or more counts support this clonotype. The DNA for the CDR3 is TGTGCCAGCAGTCTTTCGACTAGCGGGAGTAGACCAGATACGCAGTATTTT. Its protein product is CASSLSTSGSRPDTQYF. V and J are TRBV27 and TRBJ2-3; 12 bases line up with TRBD2. J lost 4 bases, V lost 5 bases, and 10 bases had no gene match. The CDR3 runs 17 residues. The germline V gene encodes CDR1 MNHEY and CDR2 SMNVEV (reference sequence).